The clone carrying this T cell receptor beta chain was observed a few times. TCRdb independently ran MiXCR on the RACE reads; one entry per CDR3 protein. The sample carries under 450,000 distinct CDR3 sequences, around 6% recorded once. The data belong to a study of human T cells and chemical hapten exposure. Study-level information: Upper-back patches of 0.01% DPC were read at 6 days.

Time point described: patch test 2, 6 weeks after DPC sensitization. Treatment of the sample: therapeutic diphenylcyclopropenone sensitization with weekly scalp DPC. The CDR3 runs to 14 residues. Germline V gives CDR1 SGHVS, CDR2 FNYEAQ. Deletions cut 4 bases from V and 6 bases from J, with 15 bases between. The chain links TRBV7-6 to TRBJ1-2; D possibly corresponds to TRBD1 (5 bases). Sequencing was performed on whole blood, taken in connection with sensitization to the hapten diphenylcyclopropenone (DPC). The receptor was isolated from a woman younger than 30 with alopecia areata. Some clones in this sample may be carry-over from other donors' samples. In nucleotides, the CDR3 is TGTGCCAGCAGCTCTGTTGAATGGGGGGATGGCTACACCTTC. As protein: CASSSVEWGDGYTF. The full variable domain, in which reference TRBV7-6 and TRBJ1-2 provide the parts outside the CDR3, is GAGVSQSPRYKVTKRGQDVALRCDPISGHVSLYWYRQALGQGPEFLTYFNYEAQQDKSGLPNDRFSAERPEGSISTLTIQRTEQRDSAMYRCASSSVEWGDGYTFGSGTRLTVV.